This TCR beta chain was observed in a study of blood T cell repertoires in COVID-19. Study as a whole: Whether acute or convalescent, the COVID-19 samples came from the United States, Italy and Spain. The analysed material was cDNA or gDNA that came from T cells, B-cell-depleted T cells, or PBMCs.

Source study methods: Estimation of nucleated cell counts was performed using reference gene primer amplification. Assay: immunoSEQ multiplex PCR; the TCRdb copy retains only in-frame clones and omits some. For V, J and clone size, that table is used; D and trimming come from the DNA. The sample includes 95,000 to 110,000 clones, about 80% seen only once; the top ten take 4% to 4.5%. Germline CDR1 reads ENHRY; CDR2 reads SYGVKD. The CDR3 has 13 residues. V gave up 2 bases and J gave up 8 bases; unmatched junction bases: 5. The clonotype originates from a man between 65 and 80 years old with acute or convalescent COVID-19. Sequencing was done on a sample of peripheral blood. The rearrangement uses TRBV10-3 and TRBJ1-2; 7 nucleotides agree with TRBD1. CDR3 DNA: TGTGCCATCAGTGAGGACAGGGTGTACGGCTACACCTTC. It specifies CAISEDRVYGYTF.